The entry that follows covers one T cell receptor beta chain sequence. The sample originates from a study of blood T cell repertoires in COVID-19. Study in general: Samples representing acute and convalescent COVID-19 were sourced from the United States, Italy and Spain.

Under the authors' procedure: Amplification of reference gene primers provided the estimated nucleated cell counts. Sequenced by immunoSEQ multiplex PCR; TCRdb stores in-frame clones only, minus some. D and trimming were read from the DNA, whereas the V and J calls and clone size are those reported in that table. The sample records about 200,000 clones, less than 85% being singletons. Patients from Seattle were sampled longitudinally, starting during active infection. Germline loops: CDR1 MNHEY, CDR2 SVGAGI. The CDR3 contains 12 residues. Trimming at V came to 9 bases and at J to 8 bases, leaving 9 bases not matched to a gene.

The sample was peripheral blood. The TCR originated in a woman aged 80 or older with COVID-19, enrolled during active disease. The rearrangement links TRBV6-5 to TRBJ1-2; 7 bases map to TRBD1. The CDR3 protein is CASGGTVWGYTF. DNA of the CDR3: TGTGCCAGTGGCGGGACAGTTTGGGGCTACACCTTC.